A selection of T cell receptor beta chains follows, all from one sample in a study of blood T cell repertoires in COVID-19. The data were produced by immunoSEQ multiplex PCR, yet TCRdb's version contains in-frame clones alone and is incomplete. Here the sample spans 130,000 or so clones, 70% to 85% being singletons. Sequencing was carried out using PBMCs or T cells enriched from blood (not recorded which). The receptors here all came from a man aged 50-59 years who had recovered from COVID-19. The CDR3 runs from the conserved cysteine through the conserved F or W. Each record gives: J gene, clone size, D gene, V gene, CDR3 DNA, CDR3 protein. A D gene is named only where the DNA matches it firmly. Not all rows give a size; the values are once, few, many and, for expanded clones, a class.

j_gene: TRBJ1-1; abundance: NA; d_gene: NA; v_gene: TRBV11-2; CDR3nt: TGTGCCAGCAGCTTCGGGGAGAACACTGAAGCTTTCTTT; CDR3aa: CASSFGENTEAFF
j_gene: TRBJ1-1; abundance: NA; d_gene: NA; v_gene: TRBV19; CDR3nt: TGTGCCAGTAGTATCGGACAGATTGAAGCTTTCTTT; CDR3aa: CASSIGQIEAFF
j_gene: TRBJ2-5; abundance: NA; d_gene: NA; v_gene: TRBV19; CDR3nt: TGTGCCAGTAGTATAGATAGGGGGCAAGAGACCCAGTACTTC; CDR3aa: CASSIDRGQETQYF
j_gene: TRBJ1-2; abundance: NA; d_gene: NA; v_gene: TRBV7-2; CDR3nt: TGTGCCAGCAGCTACCCACCGGGACATAACCCAGGCTACACCTTC; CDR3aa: CASSYPPGHNPGYTF
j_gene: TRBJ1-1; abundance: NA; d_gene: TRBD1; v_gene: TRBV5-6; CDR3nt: TGTGCCAGCAGTCCGTTCCGGGACAGCAACAGAATGAACACTGAAGCTTTCTTT; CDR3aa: CASSPFRDSNRMNTEAFF
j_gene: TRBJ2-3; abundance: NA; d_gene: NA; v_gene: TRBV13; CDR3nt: TGTGCCAGCAGCCCTCGGGTGGATACGCAGTATTTT; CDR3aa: CASSPRVDTQYF
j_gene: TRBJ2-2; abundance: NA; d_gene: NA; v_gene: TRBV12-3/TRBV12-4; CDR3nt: TGTGCCAGCAGGTTCGGGAGCACCGGGGAGCTGTTTTTT; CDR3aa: CASRFGSTGELFF
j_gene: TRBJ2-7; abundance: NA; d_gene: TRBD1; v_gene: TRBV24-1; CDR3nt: TGTGCCACCAGTGAATCTGACAGGGGACCCTACGAGCAGTACTTC; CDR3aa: CATSESDRGPYEQYF
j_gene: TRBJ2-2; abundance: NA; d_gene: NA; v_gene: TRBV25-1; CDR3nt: TGTGCCAGCAGTGCCCCCGGGACCGGGGAGCTGTTTTTT; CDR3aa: CASSAPGTGELFF
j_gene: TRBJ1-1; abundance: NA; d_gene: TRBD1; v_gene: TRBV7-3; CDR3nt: TGTGCCAGCAGCTCCCCACAGGGGAAGGGGACTGAAGCTTTCTTT; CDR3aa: CASSSPQGKGTEAFF
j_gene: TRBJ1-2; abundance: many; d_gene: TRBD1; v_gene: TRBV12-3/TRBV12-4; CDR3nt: TGTGCCAGCAGTTCTGGACAGGGGAGGGCCCACTTC; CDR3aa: CASSSGQGRAHF
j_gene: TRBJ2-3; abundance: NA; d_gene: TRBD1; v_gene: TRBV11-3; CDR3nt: TGTGCCAGCAGTCTTGGGACAGGGGCCACAGATACGCAGTATTTT; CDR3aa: CASSLGTGATDTQYF
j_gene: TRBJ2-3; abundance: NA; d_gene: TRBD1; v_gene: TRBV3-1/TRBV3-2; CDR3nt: TGTGCCAGCAGCCGGGACAGGCTCACAGATACGCAGTATTTT; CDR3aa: CASSRDRLTDTQYF
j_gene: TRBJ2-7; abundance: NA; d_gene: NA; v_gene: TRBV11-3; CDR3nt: TGTGCCAGCAGCTTAAGGGGAGGACCTACCTACGAGCAGTACTTC; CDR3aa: CASSLRGGPTYEQYF
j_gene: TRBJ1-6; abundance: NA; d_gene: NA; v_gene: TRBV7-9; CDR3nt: TGTGCCAGCAGCACCATAAGACAGGATCCCCTCCACTTT; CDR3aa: CASSTIRQDPLHF
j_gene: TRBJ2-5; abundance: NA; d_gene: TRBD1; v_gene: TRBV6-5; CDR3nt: TGTGCCAGCAGTTACCGCCCGGGGACAGGGGAAGAGACCCAGTACTTC; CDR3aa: CASSYRPGTGEETQYF
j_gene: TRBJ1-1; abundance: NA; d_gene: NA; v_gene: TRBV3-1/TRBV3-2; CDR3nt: TGTGCCAGCAGCCAAGACAGGGGTCGGTACACTGAAGCTTTCTTT; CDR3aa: CASSQDRGRYTEAFF
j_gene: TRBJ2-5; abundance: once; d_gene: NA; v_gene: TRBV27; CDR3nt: TGTGCCAGCAGTTGGGGCGGTCGGTATTCGGAGACCCAGTACTTC; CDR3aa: CASSWGGRYSETQYF
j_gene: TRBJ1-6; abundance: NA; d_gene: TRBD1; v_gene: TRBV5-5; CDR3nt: TGTGCCAGCAGCTTGCAACAGGGGCACAATTCACCCCTCCACTTT; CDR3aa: CASSLQQGHNSPLHF
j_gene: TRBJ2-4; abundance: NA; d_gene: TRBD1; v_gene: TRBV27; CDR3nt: TGTGCCAGCAGTTTACCTGGGGACAGGGCGAAAAACATTCAGTACTTC; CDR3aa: CASSLPGDRAKNIQYF
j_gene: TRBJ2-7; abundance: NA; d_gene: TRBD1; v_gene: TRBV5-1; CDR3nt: TGCGCCAGCAGCTTCCTTACGCCGGGACAGTACTCCTACGAGCAGTACTTC; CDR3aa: CASSFLTPGQYSYEQYF
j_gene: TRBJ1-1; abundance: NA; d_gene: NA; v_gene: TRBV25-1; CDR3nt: TGTGCCAGCAGACACCTCAGGGGTAAAGCTTTCTTT; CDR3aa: CASRHLRGKAFF
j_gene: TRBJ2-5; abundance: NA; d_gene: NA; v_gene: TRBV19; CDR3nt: TGTGCCAGTAGTATAGTGAACAGGGAAGAGACCCAGTACTTC; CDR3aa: CASSIVNREETQYF
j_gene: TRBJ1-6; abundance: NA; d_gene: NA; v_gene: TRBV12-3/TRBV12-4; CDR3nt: TGTGCCAGCAGTTACAGGCGGGGACCCCTCCACTTT; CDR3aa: CASSYRRGPLHF
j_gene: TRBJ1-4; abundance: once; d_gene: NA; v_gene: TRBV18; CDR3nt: TGTGCCAGCTCACTCGACAGTGCAACTAATGAAAAACTGTTTTTT; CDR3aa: CASSLDSATNEKLFF
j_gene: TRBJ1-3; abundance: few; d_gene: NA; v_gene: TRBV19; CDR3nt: TGTGCCAGTACAAAGCAGGGACTCTCTGGAAACACCATATATTTT; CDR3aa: CASTKQGLSGNTIYF
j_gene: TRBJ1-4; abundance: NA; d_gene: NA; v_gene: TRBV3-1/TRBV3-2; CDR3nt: TGTGCCAGCAGCCAAGTTAACAGGGTAGGAGAAAAACTGTTTTTT; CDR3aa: CASSQVNRVGEKLFF
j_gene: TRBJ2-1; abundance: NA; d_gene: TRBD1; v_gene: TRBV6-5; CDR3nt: TGTGCCAGCAGCGCCCGGGACAGGTGGGATAATGAGCAGTTCTTC; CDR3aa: CASSARDRWDNEQFF
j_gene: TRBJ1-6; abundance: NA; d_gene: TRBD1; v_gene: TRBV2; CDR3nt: TGTGCCAGCAGGGGGACAGGACAGAATTCACCCCTCCACTTT; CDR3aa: CASRGTGQNSPLHF
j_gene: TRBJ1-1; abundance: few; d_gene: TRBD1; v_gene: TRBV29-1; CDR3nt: TGCAGCGCAGCTGCTAGGACAGGGGGCACTGAAGCTTTCTTT; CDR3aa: CSAAARTGGTEAFF
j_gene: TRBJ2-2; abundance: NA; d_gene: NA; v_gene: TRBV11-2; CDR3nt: TGTGCCAGCAGCCTTGGCAGGGTTGGCGGGGAGCTGTTTTTT; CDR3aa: CASSLGRVGGELFF
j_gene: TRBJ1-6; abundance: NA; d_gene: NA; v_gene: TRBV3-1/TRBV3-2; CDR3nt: TGTGCCAGCAGCCAAGGTTTTTTGGGCAAGAGCTCCTATAATTCACCCCTCCACTTT; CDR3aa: CASSQGFLGKSSYNSPLHF
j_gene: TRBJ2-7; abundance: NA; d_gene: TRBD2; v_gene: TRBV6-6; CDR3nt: TGTGCCAGCAGCCCCTGGGGGACTAGCTCCAACGAGCAGTACTTC; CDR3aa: CASSPWGTSSNEQYF
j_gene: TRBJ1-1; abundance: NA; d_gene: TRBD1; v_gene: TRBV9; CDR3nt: TGTGCCAGCAGCGAGGGGACAGCGAACACTGAAGCTTTCTTT; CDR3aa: CASSEGTANTEAFF
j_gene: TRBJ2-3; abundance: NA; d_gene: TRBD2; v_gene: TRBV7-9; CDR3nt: TGTGCCAGCGCGCGGGGGGGCACAGATACGCAGTATTTT; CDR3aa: CASARGGTDTQYF
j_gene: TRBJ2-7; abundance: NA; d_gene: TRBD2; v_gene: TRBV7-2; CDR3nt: TGTGCCAGCAGCTCCGGGGGGAACTCCTACGAGCAGTACTTC; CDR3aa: CASSSGGNSYEQYF
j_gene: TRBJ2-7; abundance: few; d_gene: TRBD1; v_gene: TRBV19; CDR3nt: TGTGCCAGTAAGGAGGACAGGGCCTCCTACGAGCAGTACTTC; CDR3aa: CASKEDRASYEQYF
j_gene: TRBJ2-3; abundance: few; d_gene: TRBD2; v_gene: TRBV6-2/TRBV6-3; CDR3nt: TGTGCCAGCAGCCCCGGGACTAGCCCTCTGGGTACGCAGTATTTT; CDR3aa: CASSPGTSPLGTQYF
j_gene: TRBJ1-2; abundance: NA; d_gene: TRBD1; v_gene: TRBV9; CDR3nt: TGTGCCAGCAGCGCTAGACAGGGGAGTGGCTATGGCTACACCTTC; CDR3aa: CASSARQGSGYGYTF
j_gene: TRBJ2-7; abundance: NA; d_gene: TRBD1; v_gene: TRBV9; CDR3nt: TGTGCCAGCAGCGCTCGGACAGGGGGGGACGAGCAGTACTTC; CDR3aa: CASSARTGGDEQYF
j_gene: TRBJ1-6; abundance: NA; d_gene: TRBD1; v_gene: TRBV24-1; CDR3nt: TGTGCCGCCCCCCCAGGGACAGGGTGGCTGGTCGGGGGTTCACCCCTCCACTTT; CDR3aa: CAAPPGTGWLVGGSPLHF
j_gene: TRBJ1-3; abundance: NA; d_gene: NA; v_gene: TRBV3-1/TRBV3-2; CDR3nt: TGTGCCAGCAGCACGGACACCTCTGGAAACACCATATATTTT; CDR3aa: CASSTDTSGNTIYF